This is a list of T cell receptor beta chains from one sample in a study of response to subunit inactivated influenza vaccine. TCRdb passed the RT-PCR reads through MiXCR, listing each CDR3 protein once. The sample has hundreds of thousands of distinct CDR3 sequences; roughly 13% are singletons. Sequenced material: PBMCs from blood, taken 14 to 15 days before vaccination. The receptors come from a man aged 45-60 years who received an inactivated influenza vaccine. CDR3s include the opening cysteine and the closing phenylalanine or tryptophan. The D gene is left open where the match is weak. Some rows mark clone size as missing; the rest say once, few, many or name a class of expanded clone.

J: TRBJ2-1; D: TRBD2; size: NA; V: TRBV5-1; DNA: TGCGCCAGCAGCTCCCGGACTAGCGGGGGATATGGAAATGAGCAGTTCTTC; CDR3: CASSSRTSGGYGNEQFF
J: TRBJ2-1; D: TRBD2; size: once; V: TRBV25-1; DNA: TGTGCCAGCCATAGCTATAGCGGGAGCAGCTACAATGAGCAGTTCTTC; CDR3: CASHSYSGSSYNEQFF
J: TRBJ2-3; D: TRBD1; size: few; V: TRBV5-1; DNA: TGCGCCAGCAGCTTGGACGGGACAGGGGCAGATACGCAGTATTTT; CDR3: CASSLDGTGADTQYF
J: TRBJ2-7; D: NA; size: few; V: TRBV15; DNA: TGTGCCACCAGCAGAGATCGAGAGAGACAGGAGCAGTACTTC; CDR3: CATSRDRERQEQYF
J: TRBJ2-7; D: NA; size: few; V: TRBV6-5; DNA: TGTGCCAGCAGTTACGGTGCCGCAGGGACCGACGAGCAGTACTTC; CDR3: CASSYGAAGTDEQYF
J: TRBJ2-1; D: NA; size: few; V: TRBV11-2; DNA: TGTGCCAGCAGCTTAACAGGTCGGAATGAGCAGTTCTTC; CDR3: CASSLTGRNEQFF
J: TRBJ2-2; D: TRBD1; size: NA; V: TRBV20-1; DNA: TGCAGTGCTACCCGGACAGGGGTATTCGCCGGGGAGCTGTTTTTT; CDR3: CSATRTGVFAGELFF
J: TRBJ2-7; D: TRBD1; size: NA; V: TRBV12-5; DNA: TGTGCTAGTGACCCCGCCGGGACAGCTTACGAGCAGTACTTC; CDR3: CASDPAGTAYEQYF
J: TRBJ2-2; D: TRBD2; size: few; V: TRBV10-3; DNA: TGTGCAACTCGGGCTAGCGGGGGAAACACCGGGGAGCTGTTTTTT; CDR3: CATRASGGNTGELFF
J: TRBJ2-1; D: TRBD2; size: few; V: TRBV28; DNA: TGTGCCAGCATCAAAGGAGAGACTAGCGGACTTAGCTCCTACAATGAGCAGTTCTTC; CDR3: CASIKGETSGLSSYNEQFF
J: TRBJ2-5; D: TRBD2; size: NA; V: TRBV2; DNA: TGTGCCAGCAGATATGGGACTAGCGGGGAGACCCAGTACTTC; CDR3: CASRYGTSGETQYF
J: TRBJ2-1; D: TRBD2; size: NA; V: TRBV5-1; DNA: TGCGCCAGCAGCTCAGGGACTAGCGGGAGTTTCTACAATGAGCAGTTCTTC; CDR3: CASSSGTSGSFYNEQFF
J: TRBJ2-1; D: TRBD2; size: NA; V: TRBV3-1; DNA: TGTGCCAGCAGCCAAGATACGTCTAGCGGGATTAGTGAGCAGTTCTTC; CDR3: CASSQDTSSGISEQFF
J: TRBJ2-6; D: NA; size: few; V: TRBV5-6; DNA: TGTGCCAGCAGCTTGGAGGCCTCTGGGGCCAACGTCCTGACTTTC; CDR3: CASSLEASGANVLTF
J: TRBJ2-1; D: TRBD1; size: NA; V: TRBV5-6; DNA: TGTGCCAGCAGCTTGACCGGGACAGGGGGCAATGAGCAGTTCTTC; CDR3: CASSLTGTGGNEQFF
J: TRBJ2-7; D: NA; size: NA; V: TRBV20-1; DNA: TGCAGTGCCAAGAGTGGGAACGAGCAGTACTTC; CDR3: CSAKSGNEQYF
J: TRBJ2-1; D: TRBD2; size: NA; V: TRBV11-2; DNA: TGTGCCAGCATCCCAAGCGGGGGAGGGGTCAATGAGCAGTTCTTC; CDR3: CASIPSGGGVNEQFF
J: TRBJ2-2; D: NA; size: few; V: TRBV5-1; DNA: TGCGCCAGCAGCTTGAGGCCTGGGAGCATGGGGCTAAACACCGGGGAGCTGTTTTTT; CDR3: CASSLRPGSMGLNTGELFF
J: TRBJ2-6; D: NA; size: NA; V: TRBV5-1; DNA: TGCGCCAGCAGCTTGGCCGTTATGGGGCTCTCTGGGGCCAACGTCCTGACTTTC; CDR3: CASSLAVMGLSGANVLTF
J: TRBJ2-1; D: TRBD2; size: NA; V: TRBV29-1; DNA: TGCAGCGGCGCCGGGACTAGCGGCGGTATCTTC; CDR3: CSGAGTSGGIF
J: TRBJ2-3; D: NA; size: few; V: TRBV5-6; DNA: TGTGCCAGCAGCTTGCCTACATGGTATAGGACAGATACGCAGTATTTT; CDR3: CASSLPTWYRTDTQYF
J: TRBJ1-1; D: NA; size: NA; V: TRBV15; DNA: TGTGCCACCAGCAGAGTGCTAGGGGTTAACACTGAAGCTTTCTTT; CDR3: CATSRVLGVNTEAFF
J: TRBJ2-1; D: TRBD1; size: many; V: TRBV7-2; DNA: TGTGCCAGCAGCGAAGTCCCCGAACCGGGACAGGAGTCCTTC; CDR3: CASSEVPEPGQESF
J: TRBJ2-5; D: TRBD2; size: NA; V: TRBV4-2; DNA: TGTGCCAGCAGCCAAGAGCCTAGCGGCCACCAAGAGACCCAGTACTTC; CDR3: CASSQEPSGHQETQYF
J: TRBJ2-7; D: NA; size: NA; V: TRBV9; DNA: TGTGCCAGCAGCGTAGACCCCCTTCCGCTCTACGAGCAGTACTTC; CDR3: CASSVDPLPLYEQYF
J: TRBJ2-2; D: TRBD2; size: NA; V: TRBV6-2/TRBV6-3; DNA: TGTGCCAGCATCACAACCGGGACATCCGGACTAGCGGGATATTACACCGGGGAGCTGTTTTTT; CDR3: CASITTGTSGLAGYYTGELFF
J: TRBJ1-3; D: NA; size: few; V: TRBV4-3; DNA: TGCGCCAGCAGCCAAGTCAGGGGAAGGTGGAGCTCTGGAAACACCATATATTTT; CDR3: CASSQVRGRWSSGNTIYF
J: TRBJ2-1; D: NA; size: few; V: TRBV7-3; DNA: TGTGCCAGCAGCTTAACTCACCAGGGTTTCGATGAGCAGTTCTTC; CDR3: CASSLTHQGFDEQFF
J: TRBJ2-2; D: NA; size: NA; V: TRBV7-3; DNA: TGTGCCAGCAACCGAGGGCTGACAAACACCGGGGAGCTGTTTTTT; CDR3: CASNRGLTNTGELFF
J: TRBJ1-6; D: TRBD1; size: many; V: TRBV5-1; DNA: TGCGCCAGCAGCTTGGCCCCTACAGGGGATTATAATTCACCCCTCCACTTT; CDR3: CASSLAPTGDYNSPLHF
J: TRBJ2-2; D: TRBD2; size: many; V: TRBV7-9; DNA: TGTGCCAGCAGCTATATTTACAGCGGGGACACCGGGGAGCTGTTTTTT; CDR3: CASSYIYSGDTGELFF